This passage covers 27 T cell receptor beta chains from one sample sequenced in a study of T cell responses to AZD1222 COVID-19 vaccine. Clones were sequenced by immunoSEQ multiplex PCR, and TCRdb holds only the in-frame ones, with some missing. The sample holds about 120,000 clones, around nine tenths seen once. Here the sequenced sample was peripheral blood, taken on day 0 of AZD1222 vaccination. The source is an adult in good health.

The chain links TRBV20-1 to TRBJ2-7, with 9 bases matching TRBD1. The V segment lost 3 bases and the J segment 4 bases; nucleotides outside the gene matches: 10. This CDR3 contains 15 residues. The germline gives CDR1 DFQATT, CDR2 SNEGSKA (reference sequence). CDR3 sequence: CSASGTGTGIYEQYF. In nucleotides, the CDR3 is TGCAGTGCTAGTGGTACCGGGACAGGGATTTACGAGCAGTACTTC.

The chain recombines TRBV7-2 with TRBJ2-7, with D uncertain. Germline V gene lookup returns CDR1 SGHTA and CDR2 FQGNSA. Trimming left V 0 bases short and J 4 bases short, with 10 bases between. The CDR3 is 14 residues long. The CDR3 region is CASSLAHAAYEQYF. In nucleotides, the CDR3 is TGTGCCAGCAGCTTAGCTCATGCAGCATACGAGCAGTACTTC. The complete variable domain, with remaining parts taken from reference TRBV7-2 and TRBJ2-7, reads GAGVSQSPSNKVTEKGKDVELRCDPISGHTALYWYRQSLGQGLEFLIYFQGNSAPDKSGLPSDRFSAERTGGSVSTLTIQRTQQEDSAVYLCASSLAHAAYEQYFGPGTRLTVT.

The V and J genes are TRBV4-2 and TRBJ1-5; 8 nucleotides line up with TRBD1. J lost 0 bases, V lost 2 bases, and 9 bases had no gene match. The germline V gene encodes CDR1 LGHNA and CDR2 YNFKEQ. The CDR3 contains 18 residues. CDR3 sequence (DNA): TGTGCCAGCAGCCAATCCCAGGACAGGGTTTATAGCAATCAGCCCCAGCATTTT. It yields the protein CASSQSQDRVYSNQPQHF.

This chain links TRBV28 with TRBJ2-2; either TRBD1 or TRBD2 may fit D (6 bases each). The CDR3 extends over 14 amino acids. Germline V gives CDR1 MDHEN, CDR2 SYDVKM. V was trimmed by 8 bases and J by 3 bases, leaving 13 bases between them. The CDR3 nucleotides are TGTGCCAGCCTGTCGGGGGCGTACACCGGGGAGCTGTTTTTT. It specifies CASLSGAYTGELFF.

V gene TRBV2 combines with J gene TRBJ1-5; D is uncertain. V was shortened by 7 bases and J by 0 bases, with 10 bases between the two germline ends. Germline V gene sequence: CDR1 SNHLY, CDR2 FYNNEI. The CDR3 covers 14 residues. The CDR3 bases are TGTGCCAGCAAGTTCCCCATTAGCAATCAGCCCCAGCATTTT. This translates into CASKFPISNQPQHF. Using reference TRBV2 and TRBJ1-5 for the parts outside the CDR3, the full variable domain is EPEVTQTPSHQVTQMGQEVILRCVPISNHLYFYWYRQILGQKVEFLVSFYNNEISEKSEIFDDQFSVERPDGSNFTLKIRSTKLEDSAMYFCASKFPISNQPQHFGDGTRLSIL.

This clone was observed at least ten times. The V gene is TRBV7-9, the J gene TRBJ2-7, with 9 positions matching TRBD2. Germline CDR1 reads SEHNR; CDR2 reads FQNEAQ (reference sequence). The V gene end was trimmed by 4 bases and the J gene end by 5 bases; junction bases not matched to a gene: 12. The CDR3 consists of 16 residues. CDR3 in amino acids: CASSSPLAGEGNEQYF. For the CDR3, the DNA is TGTGCCAGCAGCTCACCCTTAGCGGGAGAAGGCAACGAGCAGTACTTC.

This clone appeared a single time. This rearrangement joins TRBV3-1 (or the pseudogene TRBV3-2) to TRBJ1-5, with TRBD1 as a possible D gene (5 bases). CDR1 and CDR2 from the germline V gene are LGHDT and YNNKEL (reference sequence). V was pared by 4 bases and J by 1 base, with 11 bases between. The CDR3 is made up of 15 amino acids. The CDR3 sequence is CASSLGWGSNQPQHF. The CDR3 DNA reads TGTGCCAGCAGCCTCGGGTGGGGGAGCAATCAGCCCCAGCATTTT.

V usage is TRBV4-1 and J usage is TRBJ2-6; D assignment may be TRBD1 or TRBD2 (6 bases each). The CDR3 is made up of 18 amino acids. Trimming took 1 base from V and 4 from J, leaving 17 bases between them. Germline values: CDR1 MGHRA, CDR2 YSYEKL. In DNA, the CDR3 is TGCGCCAGCAGCCAAGGGGGGGCAGGGTCGTACGGGGCCAACGTCCTGACTTTC. It translates to CASSQGGAGSYGANVLTF.

This clone was counted between two and nine times. The CDR3 sequence: CASTSPTGRHEQYF. DNA for the CDR3: TGTGCCAGCACCTCACCGACAGGGCGCCACGAGCAGTACTTC. The genes are TRBV28 and TRBJ2-7; 7 bases align to TRBD1. Germline trimming cut 7 bases from V and 5 bases from J; bases unmatched to any gene: 11. Germline V CDR1 and CDR2: MDHEN, SYDVKM. This CDR3 region has 14 residues. Based on the CDR3 plus reference TRBV28 and TRBJ2-7, the full variable domain is DVKVTQSSRYLVKRTGEKVFLECVQDMDHENMFWYRQDPGLGLRLIYFSYDVKMKEKGDIPEGYSVSREKKERFSLILESASTNQTSMYLCASTSPTGRHEQYFGPGTRLTVT.

This sequence joins TRBV7-2 and TRBJ2-1; D possibly corresponds to TRBD1 (6 bases). Germline V CDR1 and CDR2: SGHTA, FQGNSA. V was trimmed by 1 base and J by 5 bases, leaving 12 bases between them. CDR3 size: 15 residues. The CDR3 bases are TGTGCCAGCAGCTTAGGGGGACAAACCAACAATGAGCAGTTCTTC. It yields the protein CASSLGGQTNNEQFF.

The V call is TRBV19, the J call TRBJ1-1; D is undetermined. This CDR3 has 12 amino acids. CDR1 LNHDA and CDR2 SQIVND come from the germline V gene (reference sequence). The V and J ends lost 7 bases and 8 bases respectively, with 14 bases between them. The CDR3 here is CASKNGGTEAFF. CDR3 DNA: TGTGCCAGTAAGAATGGAGGAACCGAAGCTTTCTTT.

The chain links TRBV11-2 to TRBJ2-7, with 7 positions matching TRBD2. CDR3 length: 13 amino acids. After removal of 1 base from V and 4 bases from J, the junction contained 1 base not matched to a gene. The germline V gene encodes CDR1 SGHAT and CDR2 FQNNGV. CDR3 DNA sequence: TGTGCCAGCAGCTTAGGACTAGCTTACGAGCAGTACTTC. Translating gives CASSLGLAYEQYF.

The DNA for the CDR3 is TGTGCCAGTAGTATCGACAGGGGGCACAATCAGCCCCAGCATTTT. This translates into CASSIDRGHNQPQHF. The rearrangement links TRBV19 to TRBJ1-5, with 10 bases lining up with TRBD1. CDR3 length equals 15 residues. The J segment lost 3 bases and the V segment lost 3 bases, leaving 2 bases of the junction unmatched. The germline CDR1 and CDR2 sequences are LNHDA and SQIVND (reference sequence).

The rearrangement uses TRBV3-1 (or the pseudogene TRBV3-2) and TRBJ2-5; maybe TRBD1 (6 bases). The length of the CDR3 is 14 residues. V was clipped by 2 bases and J by 4 bases, with 11 bases between them. Germline CDR1 is LGHDT and CDR2 is YNNKEL (reference sequence). In DNA form, the CDR3 reads TGTGCCAGCAGCCAATCCCACAGGGTAGAGACCCAGTACTTC. Translating gives CASSQSHRVETQYF.

This clone was picked up one time. The V and J genes are TRBV4-3 and TRBJ2-3; D gene uncertain. The ends were cut back, 1 base at V and 1 base at J, with 12 bases in the middle. Germline V gene sequence: CDR1 LGHNA, CDR2 YSLEER. The CDR3 is made up of 16 amino acids. The CDR3 DNA follows: TGCGCCAGCAGCCAAGTGCTCCCCGTTCGCACAGATACGCAGTATTTT. This codes for CASSQVLPVRTDTQYF.

The chain has TRBV6-5 and TRBJ1-6; the match to TRBD1 covers 9 bases. After removal of 0 bases from V and 9 bases from J, the junction contained 6 bases not matched to a gene. The CDR3 length is 16 residues. CDR1 and CDR2 from the germline V gene are MNHEY and SVGAGI. The CDR3 region has the DNA TGTGCCAGCAGTTACTCTCCGGGACAGGGCTCTTCACCCCTCCACTTT. It specifies CASSYSPGQGSSPLHF.

The gene calls are TRBV5-1 and TRBJ1-5; a possible D gene is TRBD1 (6 bases). The CDR3 length is 14 residues. V was trimmed by 4 bases and J by 7 bases, leaving 15 bases between them. In germline, CDR1 is SGHRS, CDR2 YFSETQ. The CDR3 bases are TGCGCCAGCAGCCCCGAAGGGGGGAGCCAGCCCCAGCATTTT. This translates into CASSPEGGSQPQHF.

The chain links TRBV28 to TRBJ1-2, with no clear D. The CDR3 has 11 amino acids. The germline V gene has CDR1 MDHEN and CDR2 SYDVKM. Trimming took 6 bases from V and 8 from J, leaving 10 bases between them. Here the CDR3 reads CASRVGMGYTF. The CDR3 DNA reads as TGTGCCAGCAGGGTCGGGATGGGCTACACCTTC.

The gene calls are TRBV9 and TRBJ1-1, with 10 nucleotides matching TRBD1. Germline V gives CDR1 SGDLS, CDR2 YYNGEE. V trimming: 0 bases; J trimming: 8 bases; junction bases outside the gene matches: 4. CDR3 size: 14 residues. In nucleotides, the CDR3 is TGTGCCAGCAGCGTAGGAGGGACAGGGGAGGAAGCTTTCTTT. It encodes CASSVGGTGEEAFF.

This clone appeared once. The V call is TRBV4-2, the J call TRBJ1-1, with D maybe TRBD1 (5 bases). The V gene lost 0 bases and the J gene lost 4 bases, with 9 bases spanning the gap. Germline V CDR1 and CDR2: LGHNA, YNFKEQ. The CDR3 is 14 residues long. For the CDR3, the DNA is TGTGCCAGCAGCCAAGAGTCGGGGGGCACTGAAGCTTTCTTT. Translated, it gives CASSQESGGTEAFF.

V and J are TRBV7-2 and TRBJ2-1; TRBD2 aligns across 8 bases. V lost 4 bases, J lost 6 bases, and 8 bases stayed unmatched. Germline lookup yields CDR1 SGHTA and CDR2 FQGNSA. CDR3 length: 15 residues. The CDR3 protein is CASSSQRAGGNEQFF. CDR3 DNA sequence: TGTGCCAGCAGCTCCCAGCGGGCGGGGGGCAATGAGCAGTTCTTC.

The chain joins TRBV9 to TRBJ1-2; D is unclear. V dropped 7 bases and J dropped 2 bases, with 12 bases sitting between them. The CDR3 is made up of 13 amino acids. Per the germline V gene, CDR1 is SGDLS and CDR2 is YYNGEE. In DNA, the CDR3 is TGTGCCAGCGCACCAGCCGACAACTATGGCTACACCTTC. Amino acids: CASAPADNYGYTF.

V and J are TRBV7-2 and TRBJ1-2; TRBD1 agrees at 8 bases. Trimming took 5 bases from V and 3 from J; bases not matched to a gene: 5. This CDR3 contains 14 residues. From germline, CDR1 is SGHTA and CDR2 FQGNSA. This CDR3 is CASSETTGDYGYTF. The CDR3, as DNA: TGTGCCAGCAGCGAAACGACAGGGGACTATGGCTACACCTTC.

The chain links TRBV10-3 to TRBJ2-2; the match to TRBD2 covers 8 bases. Germline loops: CDR1 ENHRY, CDR2 SYGVKD. CDR3 length: 15 amino acids. The V segment lost 6 bases and the J segment 4 bases; nucleotides outside the gene matches: 7. CDR3 coding DNA: TGTGCCATCAGGCAAAGCGGGGGTAGCACCGGGGAGCTGTTTTTT. Translated: CAIRQSGGSTGELFF.

A word on this clone: A read error may account for a junction end that differs from germline. The chain combines TRBV9 with TRBJ1-1; D remains ambiguous. CDR3 length equals 12 residues. CDR1 and CDR2 from the germline V gene are SGDLS and YYNGEE. DNA for the CDR3: TGTGCCAGCAGCCCCAAGAACGCTGAAGCTTTCTTT. It codes for CASSPKNAEAFF.

The CDR3 nucleotides read TGTGCCAGCAGTTTTTCAGCTAATAGCAATCAGCCCCAGCATTTT. As protein: CASSFSANSNQPQHF. V and J are TRBV27 and TRBJ1-5; D is ambiguous. Germline V lookup: CDR1 MNHEY, CDR2 SMNVEV (reference sequence). V dropped 3 bases and J dropped 0 bases, with 9 bases sitting between them. This CDR3 comprises 15 residues.

V gene TRBV28 combines with J gene TRBJ2-1; TRBD2 matches at 11 bases. Unmatched junction bases numbered 15, after V lost 5 bases and J lost 9 bases. The CDR3 covers 17 residues. Germline lookup yields CDR1 MDHEN and CDR2 SYDVKM. DNA for the CDR3: TGTGCCAGCAGTCCCTCTTTAGCGGGGGGGCCGTTCAGTGAGCAGTTCTTC. This codes for CASSPSLAGGPFSEQFF. Looking up the rest from reference TRBV28 and TRBJ2-1 gives the full variable domain: DVKVTQSSRYLVKRTGEKVFLECVQDMDHENMFWYRQDPGLGLRLIYFSYDVKMKEKGDIPEGYSVSREKKERFSLILESASTNQTSMYLCASSPSLAGGPFSEQFFGPGTRLTVL.